The 21 T cell receptor beta chains below come from one sample, sequenced in a study of blood T cell repertoires in COVID-19. Profiling relied on immunoSEQ multiplex PCR, and the TCRdb table lists in-frame clones only, not all of them. The profile shows under 350,000 clones, 70% to 90% of them singletons. The sequenced sample consisted of peripheral blood. All receptors derive from a woman in her sixties or seventies with acute or convalescent COVID-19.

The chain links TRBV7-2 to TRBJ1-6, with D possibly TRBD1 on 5 matching bases. The CDR3 has 15 residues. Germline CDR1 and CDR2: SGHTA and FQGNSA. V gave up 5 bases and J gave up 6 bases, with 14 bases separating them. CDR3 loop: CASSLTGGPNSPLHF. Written as DNA, the CDR3 is TGTGCCAGCAGCCTGACGGGGGGTCCTAATTCACCCCTCCACTTT.

The sample holds one count of this clone. The rearrangement uses TRBV3-1 (or the pseudogene TRBV3-2) and TRBJ2-2; no clear D. The ends were cut back, 3 bases at V and 1 base at J, with 12 bases in the middle. The CDR3 is made up of 16 amino acids. Germline V gene sequence: CDR1 LGHDT, CDR2 YNNKEL (reference sequence). The CDR3 DNA reads as TGTGCCAGCAGCCACCGGCGGTCGGTGAACACCGGGGAGCTGTTTTTT. Translation gives CASSHRRSVNTGELFF.

This clone was observed a single time. The V and J genes are TRBV30 and TRBJ1-5; the D is unclear. Trimming stripped 1 base from V and 4 bases from J, with 8 bases between. The CDR3 loop spans 13 amino acids. Germline V gene lookup returns CDR1 GTSNPN and CDR2 SVGIG (reference sequence). CDR3 in DNA: TGTGCCTGGAGTGGCACAGCTAATCAGCCCCAGCATTTT. Residues: CAWSGTANQPQHF.

The gene calls are TRBV3-1 (or the pseudogene TRBV3-2) and TRBJ2-7, with D perhaps matching TRBD1 (5 bases). Germline V gene sequence: CDR1 LGHDT, CDR2 YNNKEL (reference sequence). The CDR3 runs 14 residues. V was cut by 2 bases and J by 6 bases, with 14 bases left in between. CDR3 sequence reads: CASSQSGAPPEQYF. The CDR3 nucleotides are TGTGCCAGCAGCCAAAGTGGGGCCCCCCCCGAGCAGTACTTC.

V usage is TRBV18 and J usage is TRBJ2-7, with TRBD1 as a possible D gene (6 bases). CDR3 length: 14 residues. Germline loops: CDR1 KGHSH, CDR2 LQKENI. V dropped 4 bases and J dropped 1 base, with 11 bases sitting between them. The CDR3 loop reads CASSLGTQSYEQYF. The CDR3 coding sequence is TGTGCCAGCTCACTCGGGACACAGTCCTACGAGCAGTACTTC.

The sample holds a few counts of this clone. This rearrangement joins TRBV2 to TRBJ2-4; 7 nucleotides agree with TRBD2. V lost 5 bases and J lost 1; bases outside the gene matches: 5. The germline gives CDR1 SNHLY, CDR2 FYNNEI. This CDR3 is 15 amino acids long. The CDR3 DNA follows: TGTGCCAGCAGTACACTGCGGGGGGCCAAAAACATTCAGTACTTC. Residues: CASSTLRGAKNIQYF.

This sequence joins TRBV9 and TRBJ2-3; TRBD2 aligns across 9 bases. This CDR3 contains 18 residues. Unmatched junction bases numbered 14, after V lost 1 base and J lost 5 bases. The V gene's germline CDR1 is SGDLS and CDR2 YYNGEE. CDR3 amino acids: CASSVMYGGGAGIDTQYF. In DNA form, the CDR3 reads TGTGCCAGCAGCGTAATGTATGGCGGGGGGGCAGGCATAGATACGCAGTATTTT.

The J gene is TRBJ1-1, the V gene TRBV7-9, with D tentatively TRBD1 (6 bases). This CDR3 contains 15 residues. V lost 5 bases and J lost 6, with 19 bases in between. Germline V lookup: CDR1 SEHNR, CDR2 FQNEAQ (reference sequence). This CDR3 reads CASSPPGVGAPEAFF. DNA for the CDR3: TGTGCCAGCAGCCCACCAGGGGTGGGTGCACCTGAAGCTTTCTTT.

The rearrangement links TRBV14 to TRBJ2-6, with 9 bases aligning to TRBD1. The CDR3 sequence is 18 residues long. Unmatched junction bases numbered 5, after V lost 2 bases and J lost 0 bases. In germline, CDR1 is SGHDN, CDR2 FVKESK. The CDR3 bases are TGTGCCAGCAGCCAAATAGGGACAGGGAGCTCTGGGGCCAACGTCCTGACTTTC. Protein sequence: CASSQIGTGSSGANVLTF.

This clone has more than one count but fewer than ten. The DNA of the CDR3 is TGTGCCAGCAGCCAAGCGGGGAGAAACAATGAGCAGTTCTTC. Residues: CASSQAGRNNEQFF. The chain uses TRBV4-2 and TRBJ2-1; possible D gene TRBD2, 5 bases. Germline V CDR1 and CDR2: LGHNA, YNFKEQ. This CDR3 comprises 14 residues. V lost 1 base to trimming and J lost 5 bases, with 9 bases between them.

The V gene is TRBV9, the J gene TRBJ2-7; 8 nucleotides align to TRBD1. The ends lost 4 bases at V and 8 bases at J; junction bases unmatched: 14. Per germline, CDR1 SGDLS and CDR2 YYNGEE. This CDR3 comprises 15 residues. The CDR3 loop reads CASSPQSGQGGQQYF. The CDR3 DNA is TGTGCCAGCAGCCCTCAGAGCGGACAGGGTGGGCAGCAGTACTTC. Combining the CDR3 with reference TRBV9 and TRBJ2-7 gives the whole variable domain DSGVTQTPKHLITATGQRVTLRCSPRSGDLSVYWYQQSLDQGLQFLIQYYNGEERAKGNILERFSAQQFPDLHSELNLSSLELGDSALYFCASSPQSGQGGQQYFGPGTRLTVT.

The J gene is TRBJ1-5, the V gene TRBV5-1; TRBD1 matches 7 bases. The ends lost 4 bases at V and 5 bases at J; junction bases unmatched: 6. The germline gives CDR1 SGHRS, CDR2 YFSETQ. The CDR3 totals 14 residues. CDR3 nucleotide sequence: TGCGCCAGCAGCCCGACAGGGCCACATCAGCCCCAGCATTTT. Protein product: CASSPTGPHQPQHF.

The gene calls are TRBV11-2 and TRBJ1-6; 8 bases are a match to TRBD1. V was clipped by 4 bases and J by 7 bases; unmatched bases: 12. Germline lookup yields CDR1 SGHAT and CDR2 FQNNGV. The CDR3 has 17 amino acids. Written as DNA, the CDR3 is TGTGCCAGCAGCTCAAGGCGACAGGGGACCCAAAATTCACCCCTCCACTTT. Its translation is CASSSRRQGTQNSPLHF.

The chain carries TRBV28 and TRBJ2-4; D remains unclear. The CDR3 contains 12 residues. V was clipped by 3 bases and J by 9 bases, with 9 bases between them. From germline, CDR1 is MDHEN and CDR2 SYDVKM. The CDR3 nucleotides read TGTGCCAGCAGTTTTTCCCCCCGCATTCAGTACTTC. This translates into CASSFSPRIQYF.

This clone was counted a few times. The gene calls are TRBV27 and TRBJ1-5; D unclear. The ends were cut back, 8 bases at V and 3 bases at J, with 11 bases in the middle. The CDR3 loop spans 13 amino acids. Looked up from germline, CDR1 is MNHEY and CDR2 is SMNVEV (reference sequence). The CDR3 loop reads CASRTVSNQPQHF. The CDR3 bases are TGTGCCAGCCGAACAGTCTCCAATCAGCCCCAGCATTTT.

The chain uses TRBV19 and TRBJ2-3, with TRBD2 identical over 9 bases. V gave up 6 bases and J gave up 5 bases; unmatched junction bases: 3. CDR3 length: 13 residues. The germline V gene has CDR1 LNHDA and CDR2 SQIVND (reference sequence). The CDR3 DNA sequence: TGTGCCAGTAGGCGGGGGGGTAAAGATACGCAGTATTTT. Translating gives CASRRGGKDTQYF.

A single count supports this clone. The genes are TRBV11-2 and TRBJ2-7, with D hard to call. CDR3 length: 14 amino acids. Germline assignment: CDR1 SGHAT and CDR2 FQNNGV. Trimming took off 0 bases at V and 1 base at J, with 7 bases between the two ends. CDR3 in amino acids: CASSLDQASYEQYF. The CDR3 region has the DNA TGTGCCAGCAGCTTAGATCAAGCGTCCTACGAGCAGTACTTC.

V usage is TRBV7-3 and J usage is TRBJ2-1; 8 bases are a match to TRBD2. In germline, CDR1 is SGHTA, CDR2 FQGTGA. Trimming removed 4 bases from V and 2 bases from J; junction bases left unmatched: 4. The CDR3 spans 15 residues. The CDR3 sequence: CASSSLAGPYNEQFF. The CDR3 nucleotides read TGTGCCAGCAGCTCGTTAGCGGGGCCCTACAATGAGCAGTTCTTC.

The chain links TRBV7-9 to TRBJ1-1; TRBD1 agrees at 8 bases. Trimming cost V 3 bases and J 5 bases; bases outside gene matches: 5. The CDR3 totals 14 residues. Germline V gene sequence: CDR1 SEHNR, CDR2 FQNEAQ (reference sequence). CDR3 in amino acids: CASSFRGRDTEAFF. In DNA, the CDR3 is TGTGCCAGCAGCTTCAGGGGGCGGGATACTGAAGCTTTCTTT.

The rearrangement joins TRBV6-5 to TRBJ1-1, with 7 bases that match TRBD1. The germline V gene encodes CDR1 MNHEY and CDR2 SVGAGI. The ends lost 7 bases at V and 9 bases at J; junction bases unmatched: 8. CDR3 size: 12 residues. The CDR3 region is CASTQGGGQAFF. The CDR3 nucleotides are TGTGCCAGCACCCAAGGAGGGGGCCAAGCTTTCTTT.

This clone has just one count. The DNA for the CDR3 is TGTGCCAGCTCACCACCGCTCGCGGGGGTTTCGAACACCGGGGAGCTGTTTTTT. Its protein is CASSPPLAGVSNTGELFF. This sequence joins TRBV18 and TRBJ2-2; 7 bases align to TRBD2. The ends lost 0 bases at V and 0 bases at J; junction bases unmatched: 7. Germline V gene sequence: CDR1 KGHSH, CDR2 LQKENI. The CDR3 loop spans 18 amino acids. Combining the CDR3 with reference TRBV18 and TRBJ2-2 gives the whole variable domain NAGVMQNPRHLVRRRGQEARLRCSPMKGHSHVYWYRQLPEEGLKFMVYLQKENIIDESGMPKERFSAEFPKEGPSILRIQQVVRGDSAAYFCASSPPLAGVSNTGELFFGEGSRLTVL.